The 21 T cell receptor beta chains below come from one sample, sequenced in a study of blood T cells in healthy people across ages. The use of a sample-barcoded 5' primer and a J-beta primer mix characterized a second PCR of roughly 6 to 11 cycles. MiXCR, run by TCRdb on the 5' RACE reads, gives a single entry per CDR3 protein. The sample has 1.5 million to 2 million distinct CDR3 sequences, just under 50% seen once. Sequencing was done on a sample of blood. These TCRs come from a woman aged 40 to 55 in good health.

The genes are TRBV4-3 and TRBJ2-6, with D unclear. The CDR3 covers 16 residues. Deletions cut 1 base from V and 0 bases from J, with 7 bases between. Germline V gene data show CDR1 as LGHNA and CDR2 as YSLEER. CDR3 DNA: TGCGCCAGCAGCCAAGCGACCAACTCTGGGGCCAACGTCCTGACTTTC. Encoded protein: CASSQATNSGANVLTF.

This clonotype occurred a few times. The chain recombines TRBV7-3 with TRBJ2-5; a weak D match, TRBD1 (6 bases). Germline CDR1 and CDR2: SGHTA and FQGTGA. Between the trimmed V and J ends, which lost 2 bases and 5 bases, there was a span of 15 bases. The CDR3 has 15 amino acids. In nucleotides, the CDR3 is TGTGCCAGCAGCTTAGCCCCCGCAGGGGAGGAGACCCAGTACTTC. This encodes CASSLAPAGEETQYF.

This clonotype was picked up a small number of times. CDR3 protein: CASSLSPPPLSGANVLTF. CDR3 bases: TGCGCCAGCAGCTTGAGTCCGCCCCCGCTCTCTGGGGCCAACGTCCTGACTTTC. The V and J genes are TRBV5-1 and TRBJ2-6; D is ambiguous. Germline-derived CDR1 and CDR2 are SGHRS and YFSETQ. The CDR3 sequence is 18 residues long. Trimming cost V 1 base and J 0 bases, with 14 bases left between them. The full variable domain, its missing parts supplied by reference TRBV5-1 and TRBJ2-6, is KAGVTQTPRYLIKTRGQQVTLSCSPISGHRSVSWYQQTPGQGLQFLFEYFSETQRNKGNFPGRFSGRQFSNSRSEMNVSTLELGDSALYLCASSLSPPPLSGANVLTFGAGSRLTVL.

This sequence joins TRBV24-1 and TRBJ1-2; no definite D call. The CDR3 covers 13 residues. Between the trimmed V and J ends, which lost 9 bases and 0 bases, there was a span of 10 bases. The germline gives CDR1 KGHDR, CDR2 SFDVKD. In nucleotides, the CDR3 is TGTGCCACCTCTAATCCGCCTAACTATGGCTACACCTTC. This gives the protein CATSNPPNYGYTF.

This clonotype was seen a few times. This sequence joins TRBV28 and TRBJ2-1; D ambiguous. Germline V CDR1 and CDR2: MDHEN, SYDVKM. V was clipped by 6 bases and J by 8 bases, with 11 bases between them. The CDR3 totals 12 residues. CDR3 residues: CASRAQFYEQFF. CDR3 coding DNA: TGTGCCAGCAGGGCCCAGTTCTATGAGCAGTTCTTC.

This chain joins TRBV29-1 and TRBJ1-2, with a possible D match to TRBD1 (5 bases). The CDR3 spans 16 residues. Germline CDR1 and CDR2: SQVTM and ANQGSEA. V lost 4 bases and J 1 base, leaving 19 bases between the germline ends. CDR3: CSVGSSETVVNYGYTF. The CDR3 bases are TGCAGCGTTGGATCTTCTGAGACAGTTGTTAACTATGGCTACACCTTC.

The rearrangement joins TRBV5-6 to TRBJ2-7; the D is unclear. The V gene's germline CDR1 is SGHDT and CDR2 YYEEEE. V lost 0 bases and J 5 bases, leaving 6 bases between the germline ends. The CDR3 extends over 12 amino acids. The chain's CDR3 is CASSLVRHEQYF. As DNA, the CDR3 is TGTGCCAGCAGCTTGGTTCGGCACGAGCAGTACTTC. Filled out from reference TRBV5-6 and TRBJ2-7, the complete variable domain reads DAGVTQSPTHLIKTRGQQVTLRCSPKSGHDTVSWYQQALGQGPQFIFQYYEEEERQRGNFPDRFSGHQFPNYSSELNVNALLLGDSALYLCASSLVRHEQYFGPGTRLTVT.

This clonotype was counted ten times or more. The genes are TRBV20-1 and TRBJ2-7; 9 bases are shared with TRBD1. The V gene end was trimmed by 6 bases and the J gene end by 6 bases; junction bases not matched to a gene: 9. The CDR3 contains 13 residues. Per the germline V gene, CDR1 is DFQATT and CDR2 is SNEGSKA (reference sequence). CDR3 residues: CSARRTGVSEQYF. The CDR3 bases are TGCAGTGCGAGAAGGACAGGGGTCTCCGAGCAGTACTTC.

In its sample, this clonotype was seen a few times. The CDR3 is CASSYSRNGAQQFF. The CDR3, as DNA: TGTGCCAGCAGTTACTCGAGGAACGGGGCGCAACAGTTCTTC. This chain connects TRBV6-2 or TRBV6-3 to TRBJ2-1; D could derive from TRBD1 or TRBD2 (5 bases each). Germline values: CDR1 MNHEY, CDR2 SVGEGT. This CDR3 region has 14 residues. V dropped 0 bases and J dropped 13 bases, with 16 bases sitting between them.

The DNA for the CDR3 is TGTGCCAGCAGCCCATACCGGGTCGGCGGGGGGCGCACAGATACGCAGTATTTT. Translated: CASSPYRVGGGRTDTQYF. V is TRBV7-9 and J is TRBJ2-3; 8 bases line up with TRBD2. CDR3 size: 18 residues. Germline V gene sequence: CDR1 SEHNR, CDR2 FQNEAQ (reference sequence). Trimming removed 5 bases from V and 1 base from J; junction bases left unmatched: 14.

This chain uses TRBV10-3 with TRBJ1-2; D is possibly TRBD1 (5 bases). V lost 3 bases to trimming and J lost 4 bases, with 15 bases between them. Germline V gene data show CDR1 as ENHRY and CDR2 as SYGVKD. The CDR3 loop spans 15 amino acids. This chain's CDR3 is CAISDPPGRIYGYTF. CDR3 in DNA: TGTGCCATCAGTGACCCTCCGGGACGGATCTATGGCTACACCTTC.

This clonotype was seen more than once but under ten times. The rearrangement links TRBV21-1 to TRBJ2-5; TRBD2 was called by the table and not checked on the DNA. TRBV21-1 is an annotated pseudogene. The CDR3 runs to 14 residues. The CDR3 DNA reads TGTGCCAGCAGCAAAGCGACTAGCGGTGAGACCCAGTACTTC. It translates to CASSKATSGETQYF.

The V gene is TRBV11-3, the J gene TRBJ2-1; 8 nucleotides match TRBD2. Germline CDR1 and CDR2: SGHNT and YENEEA. The CDR3 covers 14 residues. The V gene end was trimmed by 8 bases and the J gene end by 2 bases; junction bases not matched to a gene: 5. The CDR3 here is CASAGGGPYNEQFF. The CDR3 DNA reads TGTGCCAGCGCCGGGGGGGGGCCCTACAATGAGCAGTTCTTC.

The chain couples TRBV27 to TRBJ2-1, with TRBD2 matching 8 bases. This CDR3 is 15 amino acids long. Germline trimming cut 4 bases from V and 9 bases from J; bases unmatched to any gene: 11. Looked up from germline, CDR1 is MNHEY and CDR2 is SMNVEV (reference sequence). The CDR3 bases are TGTGCCAGCAGTTCCGGGAGGGCGGCGATGAGTGAGCAGTTCTTC. The encoded protein is CASSSGRAAMSEQFF.

This clonotype was seen only a few times. The chain recombines TRBV12-3 or TRBV12-4 with TRBJ1-2; D ambiguous. Between the trimmed V and J ends, which lost 8 bases and 7 bases, there was a span of 17 bases. CDR3 length: 13 amino acids. The DNA for the CDR3 is TGTGCCAGCGTTTTGACCCAAATGGGTGGCTACACCTTC. Its translation is CASVLTQMGGYTF.

The chain employs TRBV6-2 or TRBV6-3 and TRBJ2-3; 9 nucleotides agree with TRBD1. With 6 bases clipped from V and 7 bases from J, the junction kept 14 bases outside the gene matches. This CDR3 is 16 amino acids long. Per germline, CDR1 MNHEY and CDR2 SVGEGT. This CDR3 reads CASSYGPGQGVHTQYF. The CDR3 DNA is TGTGCCAGCAGCTACGGACCGGGACAGGGTGTGCATACGCAGTATTTT.

The genes are TRBV29-1 and TRBJ1-2, with 8 bases lining up with TRBD1. CDR3 size: 13 residues. V shed 4 bases and J 8 bases; nucleotides not matched to a gene: 9. Per germline, CDR1 SQVTM and CDR2 ANQGSEA. This CDR3 reads CSVGVAGGEGYTF. The CDR3 DNA follows: TGCAGCGTTGGTGTAGCAGGGGGCGAAGGCTACACCTTC.

This clonotype was found a few times. The chain is built from TRBV28 and TRBJ2-3; 7 positions agree with TRBD1. CDR1 MDHEN and CDR2 SYDVKM come from the germline V gene. This CDR3 region has 14 residues. V lost 7 bases and J lost 3; bases outside the gene matches: 7. Here the CDR3 DNA reads TGTGCCAGCATTAGGGGGCCTCGGACAGATACGCAGTATTTT. This codes for CASIRGPRTDTQYF.

V is TRBV5-1 and J is TRBJ2-3; tentatively, D is TRBD2 (5 bases). The length of the CDR3 is 16 residues. The V end lost 0 bases, the J end lost 1 base, and 12 bases lay between the germline ends. Per germline, CDR1 SGHRS and CDR2 YFSETQ. The CDR3 DNA sequence: TGCGCCAGCAGCTTGGTGGGTCCGAGGGGCACAGATACGCAGTATTTT. Translation: CASSLVGPRGTDTQYF.

This clonotype occurred a few times. The chain links TRBV6-2 or TRBV6-3 to TRBJ2-1; D not resolved. Germline lookup yields CDR1 MNHEY and CDR2 SVGEGT. The CDR3 contains 12 residues. The V gene lost 6 bases and the J gene lost 6 bases, with 9 bases spanning the gap. As DNA, the CDR3 is TGTGCCAGCAGCCCGCACCGCAATGAGCAGTTCTTC. This gives the protein CASSPHRNEQFF.

Concerning this clonotype: One end of the junction varies from germline; a read error may be responsible. The V gene is TRBV7-9, the J gene TRBJ1-6; 7 bases agree with TRBD1. Germline V gene sequence: CDR1 SEHNR, CDR2 FQNEAQ (reference sequence). The CDR3 is 14 amino acids. CDR3 loop: CASSFGTDNSPLHF. The DNA of the CDR3 is TGTGCCAGCAGCTTCGGGACAGATAATTCGCCCCTCCACTTT.